Below, one T cell receptor (beta chain) is given with its context. The CDR3 runs to 15 residues. V was pared by 5 bases and J by 5 bases, with 6 bases of the junction left unmatched. Germline CDR1 LNHDA, CDR2 SQIVND (reference sequence). The record originates from a study of blood T cell repertoires in COVID-19. Whole-study context: The origin of the acute and convalescent COVID-19 samples was the United States, Italy and Spain. From T cells, B-cell-depleted T cells, or PBMCs came the material, which was cDNA or gDNA.

In the source study's methods: Quantification of nucleated cells was approximated via reference gene primer amplification. Produced via immunoSEQ multiplex PCR; TCRdb's table is partial and in-frame only. That table gives V, J and clone size, and the DNA gave D and trimming. The profile shows about 160,000 clones, approximately 84% of them singletons. Followed longitudinally, the Seattle patients had been enrolled during active infection. V gene TRBV19 combines with J gene TRBJ1-6; 7 bases fit TRBD1. This sequence originates from a woman aged 50 to 65 with COVID-19, enrolled during active disease. The sequenced material came from peripheral blood. The CDR3 region is CASSPQGTDNSPLHF. The DNA of the CDR3 is TGTGCCAGTAGTCCACAGGGGACGGATAATTCACCCCTCCACTTT. Based on the CDR3 plus reference TRBV19 and TRBJ1-6, the full variable domain is DGGITQSPKYLFRKEGQNVTLSCEQNLNHDAMYWYRQDPGQGLRLIYYSQIVNDFQKGDIAEGYSVSREKKESFPLTVTSAQKNPTAFYLCASSPQGTDNSPLHFGNGTRLTVT.